The following is a T cell receptor (beta chain) sequence with its context. The antigen is unknown. These data originate in a study of T-cell memory formation after mild COVID-19. Study as a whole: Across donors, TCR clusters were largely donor specific. Overall study findings and caveats: Unconfirmed was the SARS-CoV-2 specificity of second-wave clones that peaked on day 37.

Trimming cost V 3 bases and J 2 bases, with 11 bases left between them. The CDR3 loop spans 16 amino acids. Germline-derived CDR1 and CDR2 are LNHDA and SQIVND (reference sequence). TCRdb reanalysed the 5' RACE reads using MiXCR and keeps one entry per CDR3 protein. Among roughly 580,000 distinct CDR3 sequences listed, about a sixth were seen once. The clonotype comes from an adult woman who had mild COVID-19 (a few samples of this study predate the infection). Cell type and time point are not known. The J gene is TRBJ2-6, the V gene TRBV19; either TRBD1 or TRBD2 may fit D (5 bases each). The sample taken for sequencing was PBMCs or a T cell subset sorted from them (not recorded which). The chain's CDR3 is CASSIGMGAGANVLTF. In DNA form, the CDR3 reads TGTGCCAGTAGTATTGGGATGGGGGCTGGGGCCAACGTCCTGACTTTC.